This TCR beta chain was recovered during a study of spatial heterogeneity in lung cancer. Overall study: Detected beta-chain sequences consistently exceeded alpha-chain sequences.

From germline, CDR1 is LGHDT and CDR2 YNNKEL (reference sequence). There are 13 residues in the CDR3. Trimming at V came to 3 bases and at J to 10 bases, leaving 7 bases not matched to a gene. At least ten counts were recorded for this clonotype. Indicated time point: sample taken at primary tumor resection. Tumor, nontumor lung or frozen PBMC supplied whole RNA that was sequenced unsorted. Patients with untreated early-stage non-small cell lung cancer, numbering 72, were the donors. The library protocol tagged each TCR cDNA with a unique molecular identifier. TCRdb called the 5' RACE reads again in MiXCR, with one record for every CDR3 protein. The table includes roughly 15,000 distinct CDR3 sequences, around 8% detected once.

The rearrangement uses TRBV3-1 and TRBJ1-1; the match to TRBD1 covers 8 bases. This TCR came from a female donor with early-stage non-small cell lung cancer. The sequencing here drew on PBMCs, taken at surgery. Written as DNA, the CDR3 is TGTGCCAGCAGCCACACAGGGGGAAGCGGAGCTTTCTTT. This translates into CASSHTGGSGAFF.